Presented here are 16 T cell receptor beta chains from one specimen sequenced in a study of T cell clones after liver transplantation. TCRdb's copy holds only in-frame clones and misses some; the assay was immunoSEQ multiplex PCR. The sample comprises 16,000 or so clones, roughly nine tenths of which are singletons, and 10% to 15% rests with the top ten. Sequenced material: CD8+ T cells from blood, taken around 42 months after liver transplant. These receptors all stem from a human patient who received a liver transplant. Some T cells may trace back to the graft donor.

The DNA of the CDR3 is TGTGCCAGCAGCCCACAGCTGAACACTGAAGCTTTCTTT. Translating it yields CASSPQLNTEAFF. The rearrangement links TRBV13 to TRBJ1-1; D remains ambiguous. Germline assignment: CDR1 PRHDT and CDR2 FYEKMQ (reference sequence). V dropped 5 bases and J dropped 0 bases, with 7 bases sitting between them. This CDR3 has 13 residues. Full variable domain (missing parts from reference TRBV13 and TRBJ1-1): AAGVIQSPRHLIKEKRETATLKCYPIPRHDTVYWYQQGPGQDPQFLISFYEKMQSDKGSIPDRFSAQQFSDYHSELNMSSLELGDSALYFCASSPQLNTEAFFGQGTRLTVV.

The chain joins TRBV9 to TRBJ2-7, with D unclear. This CDR3 comprises 14 residues. V lost 0 bases and J lost 7, with 14 bases in between. Germline CDR1 is SGDLS and CDR2 is YYNGEE. CDR3 loop: CASSVEGRAEEQYF. The CDR3 DNA follows: TGTGCCAGCAGCGTAGAGGGTCGGGCTGAGGAGCAGTACTTC.

The chain links TRBV28 to TRBJ1-1; no definite D call. Germline V gene data show CDR1 as MDHEN and CDR2 as SYDVKM. V lost 3 bases and J 0 bases, leaving 8 bases between the germline ends. The CDR3 is made up of 14 amino acids. The CDR3 DNA is TGTGCCAGCAGTTTGCGCTGGATGAACACTGAAGCTTTCTTT. Translation: CASSLRWMNTEAFF.

The genes are TRBV28 and TRBJ1-4; D gene ambiguous. V was cut by 3 bases and J by 8 bases, with 4 bases left in between. Germline V gene data show CDR1 as MDHEN and CDR2 as SYDVKM. There are 11 residues in the CDR3. Here the CDR3 DNA reads TGTGCCAGCAGTTTCCACGAAAAACTGTTTTTT. Amino acids: CASSFHEKLFF.

V usage is TRBV7-3 and J usage is TRBJ1-3, with a possible D match to TRBD1 (5 bases). Germline V gene lookup returns CDR1 SGHTA and CDR2 FQGTGA. V lost 5 bases to trimming and J lost 0 bases, with 11 bases between them. This CDR3 is built from 15 residues. The CDR3 here is CASSPGRFSGNTIYF. The CDR3 DNA follows: TGTGCCAGCAGCCCGGGACGGTTCTCTGGAAACACCATATATTTT.

This clone has a single count. The rearrangement joins TRBV28 to TRBJ1-2, with D uncertain. Trimming took 5 bases from V and 0 from J, leaving 10 bases between them. The CDR3 length is 14 residues. Looked up from germline, CDR1 is MDHEN and CDR2 is SYDVKM. This CDR3 reads CASSLPRANYGYTF. CDR3 DNA sequence: TGTGCCAGCAGTCTCCCGCGGGCTAACTATGGCTACACCTTC.

The J gene is TRBJ1-5, the V gene TRBV19; no clear D. This CDR3 is built from 15 residues. Germline CDR1 is LNHDA and CDR2 is SQIVND (reference sequence). Trimming took off 3 bases at V and 3 bases at J, with 12 bases between the two ends. The DNA of the CDR3 is TGTGCCAGTAGTATTTCGCCCGGGTTCAATCAGCCCCAGCATTTT. The encoded protein is CASSISPGFNQPQHF. Complete variable domain (other parts from reference TRBV19 and TRBJ1-5): DGGITQSPKYLFRKEGQNVTLSCEQNLNHDAMYWYRQDPGQGLRLIYYSQIVNDFQKGDIAEGYSVSREKKESFPLTVTSAQKNPTAFYLCASSISPGFNQPQHFGDGTRLSIL.

The chain has TRBV4-1 and TRBJ2-7, with TRBD2 as a possible D gene (5 bases). V was pared by 0 bases and J by 6 bases, with 9 bases between. The germline gives CDR1 MGHRA, CDR2 YSYEKL. This CDR3 spans 13 amino acids. CDR3 nucleotides: TGCGCCAGCAGCCAAGATGGAAGCGGCGAGCAGTACTTC. As protein: CASSQDGSGEQYF.

The CDR3 sequence is CASRDRDSPFYEQYF. The CDR3 coding sequence is TGTGCCAGCAGGGACCGGGACTCCCCCTTCTACGAGCAGTACTTC. The chain has TRBV7-9 and TRBJ2-5; TRBD2 is a possible D gene (6 bases). The J call is uncertain, as TRBJ2-7 better fits the DNA end. In germline, CDR1 is SEHNR, CDR2 FQNEAQ (reference sequence). The CDR3 runs 15 residues.

This chain connects TRBV27 to TRBJ1-1; no reliable D call. Deletions cut 5 bases from V and 9 bases from J, with 19 bases between. The germline gives CDR1 MNHEY, CDR2 SMNVEV (reference sequence). The CDR3 totals 14 residues. CDR3 region: CASSERAKGGQAFF. In DNA, the CDR3 is TGTGCCAGCAGTGAGCGGGCAAAGGGAGGTCAAGCTTTCTTT.

The genes are TRBV14 and TRBJ2-7; D gene ambiguous. Deletions cut 1 base from V and 1 base from J, with 11 bases between. This CDR3 has 15 amino acids. Germline CDR1 SGHDN, CDR2 FVKESK. The CDR3 sequence: CASSQVMSRSYEQYF. In DNA form, the CDR3 reads TGTGCCAGCAGCCAAGTTATGTCCAGATCCTACGAGCAGTACTTC.

The table lists this clone with a count of one. The gene calls are TRBV29-1 and TRBJ2-2; D is undetermined. Germline V CDR1 and CDR2: SQVTM, ANQGSEA. The CDR3 loop spans 13 amino acids. V was shortened by 4 bases and J by 0 bases, with 6 bases between the two germline ends. The CDR3 here is CSVGLSNTGELFF. The CDR3 nucleotides read TGCAGCGTTGGTCTTTCGAACACCGGGGAGCTGTTTTTT.

V gene TRBV7-8 combines with J gene TRBJ2-1; the D is unclear. Germline V gene lookup returns CDR1 SGHVS and CDR2 FQNEAQ. V lost 1 base, J lost 4 bases, and 8 bases lay in between. This CDR3 is built from 14 residues. The CDR3 is CASSLGRGYNEQFF. For the CDR3, the DNA is TGTGCCAGCAGCTTAGGACGAGGATACAATGAGCAGTTCTTC.

The V call is TRBV7-6, the J call TRBJ2-1; D uncertain. CDR1 and CDR2 from the germline V gene are SGHVS and FNYEAQ. V lost 4 bases and J lost 2, with 15 bases in between. The CDR3 spans 16 residues. The CDR3 sequence: CASSSWSRTTYNEQFF. CDR3 DNA: TGTGCCAGCAGCTCCTGGTCCAGGACGACCTACAATGAGCAGTTCTTC. The variable domain in full, completed from reference TRBV7-6 and TRBJ2-1, reads GAGVSQSPRYKVTKRGQDVALRCDPISGHVSLYWYRQALGQGPEFLTYFNYEAQQDKSGLPNDRFSAERPEGSISTLTIQRTEQRDSAMYRCASSSWSRTTYNEQFFGPGTRLTVL.

J is TRBJ2-7 and V is TRBV9; D may be TRBD2 (6 bases). V dropped 0 bases and J dropped 3 bases, with 10 bases sitting between them. The germline V gene encodes CDR1 SGDLS and CDR2 YYNGEE. The CDR3 length is 14 residues. The CDR3 DNA sequence: TGTGCCAGCAGCGTAGAGGACGGGAGCTACGAGCAGTACTTC. Translation gives CASSVEDGSYEQYF.

The chain uses TRBV27 and TRBJ2-1, with D perhaps assigned TRBD1 or TRBD2 (6 bases each). V was clipped by 3 bases and J by 10 bases, with 13 bases between them. Germline V gene data show CDR1 as MNHEY and CDR2 as SMNVEV (reference sequence). This CDR3 is 13 amino acids long. As DNA, the CDR3 is TGTGCCAGCAGTTTTCCGGAGGGGGAGGAGCAGTTCTTC. It yields the protein CASSFPEGEEQFF.